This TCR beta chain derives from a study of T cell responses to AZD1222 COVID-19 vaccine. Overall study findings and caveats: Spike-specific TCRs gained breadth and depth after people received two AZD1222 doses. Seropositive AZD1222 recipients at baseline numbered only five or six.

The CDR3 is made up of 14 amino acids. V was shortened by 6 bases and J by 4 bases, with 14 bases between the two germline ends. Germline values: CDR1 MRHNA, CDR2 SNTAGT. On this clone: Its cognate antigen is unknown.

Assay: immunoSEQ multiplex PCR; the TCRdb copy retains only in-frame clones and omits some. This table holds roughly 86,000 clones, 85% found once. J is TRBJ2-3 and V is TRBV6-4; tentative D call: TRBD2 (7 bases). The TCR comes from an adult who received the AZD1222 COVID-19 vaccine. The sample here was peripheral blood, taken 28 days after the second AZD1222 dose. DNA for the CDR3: TGTGCCAGCAGCCAGGGGAGGGAGGCAGATACGCAGTATTTT. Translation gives CASSQGREADTQYF.